This is a list of T cell receptor beta chains from one sample in a study of tumor-infiltrating lymphocytes in glioblastoma multiforme. Using its own MiXCR run on the multiplex PCR reads, TCRdb lists one record per CDR3 protein. The sample lists around 10,000 distinct CDR3 sequences, roughly 71% occurring once. Sequencing used brain tumor tissue. The receptors were sampled from a male donor with glioblastoma. The CDR3 runs from the conserved cysteine through the conserved F or W. A D gene is named only where the DNA matches it firmly. A clone size is listed for some rows: how often the clone was seen (once, few, many), or a class if it is expanded.

size	D	V	J	DNA	CDR3
.	.	TRBV20-1	TRBJ2-1	TGCAGTGCTAGAGATCCTCTTGCTCCGTTGCAGTTCTTC	CSARDPLAPLQFF
few	TRBD2	TRBV11-3	TRBJ2-7	TGTGCCAGCAGCCCCCCAGGACTAGAGGAGCAGTACTTC	CASSPPGLEEQYF
few	.	TRBV6-5	TRBJ2-3	TGTGCCAGCAGTTATGACCGACTCTACGATACGCAGTATTTT	CASSYDRLYDTQYF
.	.	TRBV11-2	TRBJ2-2	TGTGCCAGCAGCCCCGTCGGATCGAACACCGGGGAGCTGTTTTTT	CASSPVGSNTGELFF
.	.	TRBV13	TRBJ2-1	TGTGCCAGCAGCTTAGAGGGGGTGGGATCATACAATGAGCAGCTCTTC	CASSLEGVGSYNEQLF
many	.	TRBV11-2	TRBJ2-1	TGTGCCAGCAGCTTAGGTCCGGAGGGGTACAATGAGCGGTTCTTC	CASSLGPEGYNERFF
.	.	TRBV6-2/TRBV6-3	TRBJ2-1	TGTGCCAGCATGGGACTGGGAAAGGATGAGCAGTTCTTC	CASMGLGKDEQFF
.	.	TRBV28	TRBJ2-5	TGTACCAGCGGTTTAGGTCGCGCATACCAAGAGACCCAGTACTTC	CTSGLGRAYQETQYF
many	TRBD2	TRBV5-1	TRBJ2-3	TGCGCCAGCAGCAACAACCCGGTCGGGAGGGCCACAGATACGCAGTATTTT	CASSNNPVGRATDTQYF
.	.	TRBV6-1	TRBJ1-5	TGTGCCAGCATCCCCCGGGGGTGGGAGGGTCAGCCCCAGCATTTT	CASIPRGWEGQPQHF
few	TRBD1	TRBV20-1	TRBJ2-7	TGCAGTACTTCTGACAGGGGGCAAGGCGTATGGGGGAAGCAGTACTTC	CSTSDRGQGVWGKQYF
.	.	TRBV11-3	TRBJ2-5	TGTGCCAGCAGCTTAGATTGGAGTGGGGATCAGTACTTC	CASSLDWSGDQYF
.	.	TRBV6-1	TRBJ1-2	TGTGCCAGCAGTGTAGGGGAAGACCATGGCTACACCTTC	CASSVGEDHGYTF
.	TRBD1	TRBV11-2	TRBJ1-2	TGTGCCAGCAGCTTAGGCGACAGGGCCTATGGCTACACCTTC	CASSLGDRAYGYTF
.	.	TRBV11-2	TRBJ1-3	TGTGCCAGCAGCTTAGTAGGCCCTTACTCTGGAAACACCATATATTTT	CASSLVGPYSGNTIYF
.	TRBD2	TRBV29-1	TRBJ2-7	TGCGGCGTCCAAACTAGCGACGCCCACGAGCAGTACTTC	CGVQTSDAHEQYF
.	.	TRBV5-1	TRBJ2-5	TGCACCAGCAGCTTGGAGGGACGACAGGTCGTGACCCAGTACTTC	CTSSLEGRQVVTQYF
.	TRBD2	TRBV11-2	TRBJ2-7	TGTGCCGGCAGCCCGCCCGGGACTAGAGGGGGCGAGCAGTACTTC	CAGSPPGTRGGEQYF
.	.	TRBV20-1	TRBJ1-4	TGCAGTGTTCCCCGTACATCGATTAATGAAAAACTGTTTTTT	CSVPRTSINEKLFF
few	.	TRBV19	TRBJ1-1	TGTGCCAGTAGTAAAGCCGGGGACACTGAAGCTTTCTTT	CASSKAGDTEAFF
once	.	TRBV28	TRBJ1-4	TGTGCCAACCTCGGAAGGAGTAATGAAAAACTGTTTTTT	CANLGRSNEKLFF
.	TRBD2	TRBV11-1	TRBJ2-1	TGTGTCAGCAGCCAATTGTTACCTAGCGGGAGGTCGAATGAGCAGTTCTTC	CVSSQLLPSGRSNEQFF
.	.	TRBV29-1	TRBJ2-7	TGCAGCGTTGATGACCAGGGCTCCTACGAGCAGTACTTC	CSVDDQGSYEQYF
.	.	TRBV11-3	TRBJ2-1	TGTGCCAGCAGCCCCTTGGGGGATGAGCAGTTCTTC	CASSPLGDEQFF
.	.	TRBV6-2/TRBV6-3	TRBJ2-7	TGTGCCAGCAGTTACCGGGGTGGAAGAACCTACGAGCAGTACTTC	CASSYRGGRTYEQYF
.	.	TRBV5-1	TRBJ2-2	TGCGCCAGCAGCTTGTTCCAGGTTAACGCCTGGGAGCTGTTTTTT	CASSLFQVNAWELFF
.	.	TRBV11-3	TRBJ2-1	TGTGCCAGCAGCTACGTGGCGAACAGTGAGCAGTCCTTC	CASSYVANSEQSF
.	TRBD1	TRBV6-6	TRBJ2-7	TGTGCCAGCTCCATCCGACAGGGCTACGAGCAGTACTTC	CASSIRQGYEQYF
few	.	TRBV20-1	TRBJ2-7	TGCAGTGCTGGTCAAACAGGGAAGCAGTACTTC	CSAGQTGKQYF
many	.	TRBV6-1	TRBJ2-3	TGTGCCAACCTCGGCGGCACTACCCTAGCAGATACGCAGTATTTT	CANLGGTTLADTQYF
large	.	TRBV5-6	TRBJ2-7	TGTGCCAGCAGCTTGACTAGTCTCCACGAGCAGTACTTC	CASSLTSLHEQYF
.	TRBD2	TRBV29-1	TRBJ2-1	TGCAGCGTTGTCCTAGCGGAAGCGTCCTACAGTGAGCAGTTCTTC	CSVVLAEASYSEQFF
.	.	TRBV11-2	TRBJ2-7	TGTGCCAGCAGCTCCTCTAGCCTAGTACTGTACGAGCAGTACTTC	CASSSSSLVLYEQYF
.	TRBD1	TRBV11-2	TRBJ2-5	TGTGCCAGCAGCACTTATCGGGACAGACAAGAGACCCAGTACTTC	CASSTYRDRQETQYF
.	TRBD1	TRBV7-9	TRBJ2-7	TGTGCCAGCAACCGGACAGGAACTTGTAACGAGCAGTACTTC	CASNRTGTCNEQYF
.	.	TRBV7-9	TRBJ2-5	TGTGCCAGCAGCGGGTCGACAGGGTTGGGAGGGACCCAGTACTTT	CASSGSTGLGGTQYF
few	.	TRBV6-5	TRBJ2-1	TGTGCCAGCAGTCCCAGGCCCTATAGCGACGGGCAGTTCTTC	CASSPRPYSDGQFF
.	.	TRBV20-1	TRBJ2-1	TGCAGTCCTAGAGATGCGGCAGGGCTGTATAAGCAGTTCTTC	CSPRDAAGLYKQFF
.	.	TRBV6-1	TRBJ2-5	TGTGCCAGCACAATCGGGACAAACCAAGAGACCCAGTACTTC	CASTIGTNQETQYF
.	TRBD1	TRBV20-1	TRBJ1-2	TGCAGTGCGATCAAGGGGACAGCCACCCCTAACTATGGCTACACCTTC	CSAIKGTATPNYGYTF
.	.	TRBV11-2	TRBJ1-1	TGTGCCAGCAGCGTCCAGAGAAACAGGGACACTGAAGCTTTCTTT	CASSVQRNRDTEAFF
few	TRBD2	TRBV6-1	TRBJ2-7	TGTGCCAGCAGTGCTGAGACTAGCGGGAGTTACGAGCAGTACTTC	CASSAETSGSYEQYF
.	TRBD2	TRBV20-1	TRBJ2-5	TGCAGTGCCCTTAGGAGGGGGACTAGCATAGAGACCCAGTACTTC	CSALRRGTSIETQYF
.	TRBD1	TRBV20-1	TRBJ1-5	TGCAGCGCCAGAGGTATGGACAGGGTTCTCAATCAGCCCCAGCATTTT	CSARGMDRVLNQPQHF
.	.	TRBV11-2	TRBJ2-1	TGTGCCAGCAGCTTAGATCTTACCCCAGCGGGGCAGTTCTTC	CASSLDLTPAGQFF
.	.	TRBV14	TRBJ2-1	TGTGTCAGCAGCCAAAATGTGCGTTACAATGAGCAGTTCTTC	CVSSQNVRYNEQFF
.	.	TRBV6-5	TRBJ2-3	TGTGCCAGCAGGCTCGGAGAGGGATTTAGCACGAGTACGCAGTATTTT	CASRLGEGFSTSTQYF
medium-sized	.	TRBV7-9	TRBJ2-3	TGTGCCAGCAGGACCACCTCCGGTCTTAATCCCACAGATACGCAGTATTTT	CASRTTSGLNPTDTQYF
.	.	TRBV4-1	TRBJ1-6	TGCGCCGGCCAAAACATGGCATCTGTGGCTTCACCCCTCCACTTT	CAGQNMASVASPLHF
.	.	TRBV11-2	TRBJ2-7	TGTGCCAGCAGCTCTCCCGGGGCCTTAGGCTACGAGCAGTACTTC	CASSSPGALGYEQYF
once	.	TRBV11-2	TRBJ2-2	TGTGCCAGCAACAGAAGGGAACTGGACACCCGGGAGCTGTTTTTT	CASNRRELDTRELFF
.	.	TRBV20-1	TRBJ2-1	TGCAGTGCTAGTCGGAGCGGCAGCTCCTACAATGAGCAGTTCTTC	CSASRSGSSYNEQFF
.	.	TRBV6-5	TRBJ2-1	TGTGCCAGCTACGGGCCGGGCTTCGGTGAGCAGTTCTTC	CASYGPGFGEQFF
.	TRBD2	TRBV11-2	TRBJ2-1	TGTGCCAGCAGTTTAGCGGGTAGCTCCTACAATGAGCTGTCCTTC	CASSLAGSSYNELSF
.	TRBD1	TRBV6-5	TRBJ2-3	TGTGCAAGCAGCCACCGGGACAGGGGCACAGATACGCAGTATTTT	CASSHRDRGTDTQYF
.	TRBD1	TRBV29-1	TRBJ1-6	TGCAGCGTTGCTAGGGACAGAGGATCACCCCTCCATTTT	CSVARDRGSPLHF
large	.	TRBV20-1	TRBJ1-2	TGCAGTGCTGAAAGACCCAGTTCCTATGGCTACACCTTC	CSAERPSSYGYTF